The following is a TCR beta chain sequence with its context. Antigen: not known. This specimen belongs to a study of CD8 T cells in Susac syndrome. Random hexamers served to reverse transcribe roughly 0.45 to 1 ug RNA. TCRdb called the immunoSEQ multiplex PCR reads again in MiXCR, with one record for every CDR3 protein. The table lists about 300,000 distinct CDR3 sequences, about 92% of them singletons, with about 0.063% in the top ten. The multiple sclerosis controls comprised treatment-naive patients whose relapsing-remitting disease was stable or active. Points from the study as a whole: In its TCR sequencing and HLA analysis, the study acknowledged that the number of individuals was relatively small.

V lost 3 bases and J lost 3, with 21 bases in between. The CDR3 is made up of 18 amino acids. Sequencing was carried out using CD4+ T cells from PBMCs. The source of this sequence is a human donor with multiple sclerosis. J is TRBJ2-4 and V is TRBV12-3 or TRBV12-4, with D unresolved. Here the CDR3 reads CASSFRPKIGLGKNIQYF. DNA of the CDR3: TGTGCCAGCAGTTTTCGGCCAAAGATTGGTTTGGGCAAAAACATTCAGTACTTC.